The 20 T cell receptor beta chains given below trace back to one sample, sequenced in a study of synovial regulatory T cells in juvenile arthritis. This table comes from immunoSEQ multiplex PCR, and its TCRdb copy is limited to in-frame clones, with some not included. This listing includes more than 7,500 clones. The sample taken for sequencing was Treg cells from blood. Sample subset: remaining (HLA-DR-negative) circulating blood Treg cells. The receptors stem from a donor younger than 30 with juvenile idiopathic arthritis.

This chain connects TRBV2 to TRBJ2-2; TCRdb outputs TRBD2, but without DNA this stays unchecked. The CDR3 totals 15 residues. There is no recorded DNA. Germline V gene sequence: CDR1 SNHLY, CDR2 FYNNEI. Here the CDR3 reads CASSEASGSTGELFF.

V and J are TRBV18 and TRBJ2-3; TCRdb calls TRBD2, which cannot be checked without DNA. CDR3 length: 15 amino acids. The DNA is not on file. In germline, CDR1 is KGHSH, CDR2 LQKENI. CDR3 sequence reads: CASKGLAGVIDTQYF.

This sequence joins TRBV27 and TRBJ1-4. CDR3 length: 14 amino acids. No DNA sequence was recorded. CDR1 is MNHEY and CDR2 is SMNVEV in the germline V gene (reference sequence). The CDR3 region is CASSTAEFGKKLFF.

This chain connects TRBV10-1 to TRBJ1-3. The CDR3 loop spans 16 amino acids. No DNA was logged. The germline CDR1 and CDR2 sequences are WNHNN and SYGVQD (reference sequence). CDR3 protein: CASTYTLNYSGNTIYF.

This chain joins TRBV19 and TRBJ1-2. The CDR3 length is 13 residues. There is no recorded DNA. Germline V CDR1 and CDR2: LNHDA, SQIVND (reference sequence). This CDR3 reads CASSISGRDGYTF.

This rearrangement joins TRBV9 to TRBJ1-3. The germline gives CDR1 SGDLS, CDR2 YYNGEE. CDR3 length: 14 residues. No DNA sequence was recorded. CDR3 protein: CASSAQSSGNTIYF.

V usage is TRBV7-9 and J usage is TRBJ1-4; TCRdb returns TRBD1, unconfirmable since there is no DNA. Germline V CDR1 and CDR2: SEHNR, FQNEAQ (reference sequence). The length of the CDR3 is 15 residues. There is no recorded DNA. The CDR3 loop reads CASSARTGLGEKLFF.

This chain connects TRBV28 to TRBJ2-7; TCRdb lists TRBD1, though no DNA is available to test this call. The CDR3 is 13 residues long. The DNA sequence is not available. Germline V lookup: CDR1 MDHEN, CDR2 SYDVKM. CDR3 loop: CASRGQGKYEQYF.

The V and J genes are TRBV19 and TRBJ2-7; TCRdb returns TRBD1, unconfirmable since there is no DNA. The CDR3 spans 17 residues. DNA for this receptor is not on file. Looked up from germline, CDR1 is LNHDA and CDR2 is SQIVND (reference sequence). The CDR3: CASSPNRRDRGRYEQYF.

The rearrangement joins TRBV19 to TRBJ1-1. The germline gives CDR1 LNHDA, CDR2 SQIVND (reference sequence). This CDR3 comprises 14 residues. No nucleotide data were recorded. CDR3: CASRVWGPNTEAFF.

The chain joins TRBV21-1 to TRBJ1-3. TRBV21-1 is flagged as a pseudogene. The CDR3 runs to 18 residues. This entry has no DNA. The CDR3 loop is CASSKRGEDSNSGNTIYF.

This sequence joins TRBV19 and TRBJ1-6. In germline, CDR1 is LNHDA, CDR2 SQIVND (reference sequence). The CDR3 is 14 residues long. The DNA is unrecorded. The CDR3 spells CASSRGRWDSPLHF.

The chain uses TRBV10-3 and TRBJ1-2; with no DNA, the TCRdb D assignment of TRBD1 cannot be verified. Germline CDR1 is ENHRY and CDR2 is SYGVKD. The CDR3 covers 13 residues. The DNA is unrecorded. This CDR3 reads CAISPGQGVGYTF.

V and J are TRBV10-3 and TRBJ2-3; TCRdb's D gene call, TRBD2, goes unchecked for lack of DNA. The CDR3 totals 13 residues. No DNA is listed. CDR1 is ENHRY, CDR2 SYGVKD, per germline. The CDR3 is CATVAGRPDTQYF.

This chain joins TRBV2 and TRBJ2-3; without DNA, the TCRdb call of TRBD2 cannot be checked. Per germline, CDR1 SNHLY and CDR2 FYNNEI. The CDR3 length is 13 residues. No coding sequence is recorded. The CDR3 is CASSSLGGYTQYF.

In terms of frequency, this clone is medium-sized. V is TRBV19 and J is TRBJ1-4; TCRdb's D call, TRBD1, is unchecked because there is no DNA. The CDR3 has 14 amino acids. The record lacks a DNA sequence. Germline assignment: CDR1 LNHDA and CDR2 SQIVND (reference sequence). This CDR3 is CASSSSGHFEKLFF.

The V call is TRBV2, the J call TRBJ2-7. The germline V gene has CDR1 SNHLY and CDR2 FYNNEI. CDR3 length: 12 residues. Only the protein is on record. CDR3 sequence reads: CASSQMRYEQYF.

This chain uses TRBV6-5 with TRBJ1-5; TCRdb selects TRBD1, and the lack of DNA leaves this call unchecked. Germline V gene data show CDR1 as MNHEY and CDR2 as SVGAGI. This CDR3 is 15 amino acids long. No DNA is listed. The chain's CDR3 is CASSPGQGPHQPQHF.

The chain employs TRBV28 and TRBJ1-1. There are 14 residues in the CDR3. No DNA sequence is on record. Per the germline V gene, CDR1 is MDHEN and CDR2 is SYDVKM. This CDR3 is CASSFLDQNTEAFF.

This rearrangement joins TRBV4-3 to TRBJ2-7; the TRBD2 assignment by TCRdb is unverifiable without DNA. Germline CDR1 LGHNA, CDR2 YSLEER. The CDR3 spans 14 residues. Only the protein sequence is given. This chain's CDR3 is CASSQLAGGPEQYF.